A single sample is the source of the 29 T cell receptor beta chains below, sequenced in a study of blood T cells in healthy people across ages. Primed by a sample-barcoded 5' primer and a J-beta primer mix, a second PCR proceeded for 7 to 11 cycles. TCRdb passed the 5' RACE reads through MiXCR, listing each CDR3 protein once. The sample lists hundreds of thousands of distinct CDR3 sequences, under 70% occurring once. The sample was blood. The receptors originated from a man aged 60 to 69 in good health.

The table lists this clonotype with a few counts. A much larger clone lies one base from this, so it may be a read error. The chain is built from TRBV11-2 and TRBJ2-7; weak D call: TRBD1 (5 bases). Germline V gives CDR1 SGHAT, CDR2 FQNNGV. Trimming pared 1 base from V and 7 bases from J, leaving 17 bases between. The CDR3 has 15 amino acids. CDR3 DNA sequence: TGTGCCAGCAGCTTAGCCCAGGGTTCCTACAATGAGCAGTACTTC. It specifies CASSLAQGSYNEQYF.

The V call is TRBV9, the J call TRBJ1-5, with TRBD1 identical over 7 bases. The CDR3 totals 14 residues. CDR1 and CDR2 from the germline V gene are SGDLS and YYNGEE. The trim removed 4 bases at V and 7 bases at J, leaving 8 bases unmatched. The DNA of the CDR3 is TGTGCCAGCAGCCCCGGACAGGAGGGACAGCCCCAGCATTTT. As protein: CASSPGQEGQPQHF.

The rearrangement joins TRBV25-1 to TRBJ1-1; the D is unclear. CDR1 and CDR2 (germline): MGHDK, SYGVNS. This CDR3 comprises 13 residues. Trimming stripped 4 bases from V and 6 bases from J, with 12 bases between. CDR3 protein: CASSVARLSEAFF. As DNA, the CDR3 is TGTGCCAGCAGTGTGGCCCGATTATCTGAAGCTTTCTTT.

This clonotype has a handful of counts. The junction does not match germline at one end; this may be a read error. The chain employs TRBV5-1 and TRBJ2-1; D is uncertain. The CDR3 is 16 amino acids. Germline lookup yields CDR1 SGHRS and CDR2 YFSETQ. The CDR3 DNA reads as TGCGCCAGCAGCTTGGCCGCCGGATATTCCTATAATGAGCAGTTCTTC. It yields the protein CASSLAAGYSYNEQFF.

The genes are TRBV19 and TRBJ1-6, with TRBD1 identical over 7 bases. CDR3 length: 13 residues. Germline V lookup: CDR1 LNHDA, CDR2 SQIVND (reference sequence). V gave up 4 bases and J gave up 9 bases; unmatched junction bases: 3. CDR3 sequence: CASSTTGASPLHF. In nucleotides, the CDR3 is TGTGCCAGTAGTACCACAGGGGCTTCACCCCTCCACTTT.

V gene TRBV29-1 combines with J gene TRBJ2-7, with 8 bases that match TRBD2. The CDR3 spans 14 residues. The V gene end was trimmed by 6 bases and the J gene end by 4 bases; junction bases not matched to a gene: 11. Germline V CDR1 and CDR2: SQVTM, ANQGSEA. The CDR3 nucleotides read TGCAGCGTCGGGGGGGACGGACATATTTACGAGCAGTACTTC. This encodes CSVGGDGHIYEQYF.

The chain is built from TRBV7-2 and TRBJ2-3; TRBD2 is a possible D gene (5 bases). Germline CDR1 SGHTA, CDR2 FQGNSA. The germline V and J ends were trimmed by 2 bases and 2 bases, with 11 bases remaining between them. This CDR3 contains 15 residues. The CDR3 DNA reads TGTGCCAGCAGCTTATTGGACTCTTACACAGATACGCAGTATTTT. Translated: CASSLLDSYTDTQYF.

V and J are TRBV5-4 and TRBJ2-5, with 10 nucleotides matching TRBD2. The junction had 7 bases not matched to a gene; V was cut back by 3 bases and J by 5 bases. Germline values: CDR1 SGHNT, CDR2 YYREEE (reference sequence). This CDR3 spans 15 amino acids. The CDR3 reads CASSWTAGGQETQYF. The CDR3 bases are TGTGCCAGCAGCTGGACAGCGGGGGGGCAGGAGACCCAGTACTTC.

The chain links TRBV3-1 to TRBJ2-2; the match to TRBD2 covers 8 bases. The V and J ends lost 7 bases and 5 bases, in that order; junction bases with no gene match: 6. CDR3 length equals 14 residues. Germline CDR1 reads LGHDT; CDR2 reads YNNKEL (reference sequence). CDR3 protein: CASKSSGVTGELFF. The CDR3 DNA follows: TGTGCCAGCAAGAGTAGCGGGGTGACCGGGGAGCTGTTTTTT.

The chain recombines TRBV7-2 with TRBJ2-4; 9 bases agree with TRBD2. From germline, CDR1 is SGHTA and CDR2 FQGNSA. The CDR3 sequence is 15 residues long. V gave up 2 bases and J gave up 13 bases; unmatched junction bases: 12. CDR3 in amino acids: CASSLKPGLAGGQYF. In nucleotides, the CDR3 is TGTGCCAGCAGCTTAAAGCCGGGACTAGCTGGCGGGCAGTACTTC.

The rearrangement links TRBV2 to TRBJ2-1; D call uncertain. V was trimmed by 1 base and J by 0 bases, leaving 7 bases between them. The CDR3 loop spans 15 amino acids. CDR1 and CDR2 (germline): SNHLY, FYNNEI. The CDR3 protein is CASSEDAGSYNEQFF. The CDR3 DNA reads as TGTGCCAGCAGTGAAGACGCCGGCTCCTACAATGAGCAGTTCTTC.

CDR3 amino acids: CSVVGGDPAIGQGNYGYTF. The CDR3 nucleotides are TGCAGCGTTGTAGGTGGGGACCCTGCGATCGGACAGGGTAACTATGGCTACACCTTC. The chain combines TRBV29-1 with TRBJ1-2; TRBD1 matches at 8 bases. Germline V gene data show CDR1 as SQVTM and CDR2 as ANQGSEA. The ends lost 4 bases at V and 1 base at J; junction bases unmatched: 20. This CDR3 has 19 amino acids.

The CDR3 is CSATTGGVEKLFF. As DNA, the CDR3 is TGCAGTGCGACGACAGGGGGGGTTGAAAAACTGTTTTTT. The rearrangement uses TRBV20-1 and TRBJ1-4, with TRBD1 matching over 9 bases. The CDR3 sequence is 13 residues long. V lost 6 bases, J lost 7 bases, and 6 bases stayed unmatched. Germline loops: CDR1 DFQATT, CDR2 SNEGSKA (reference sequence).

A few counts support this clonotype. CDR3 residues: CASKLGQGFTEAFF. As DNA, the CDR3 is TGTGCCAGCAAGCTGGGGCAGGGATTCACTGAAGCTTTCTTT. The chain couples TRBV6-5 to TRBJ1-1; D perhaps matches TRBD1 (5 bases). Between the trimmed V and J ends, which lost 7 bases and 4 bases, there was a span of 16 bases. The CDR3 sequence is 14 residues long. CDR1 and CDR2 from the germline V gene are MNHEY and SVGAGI.

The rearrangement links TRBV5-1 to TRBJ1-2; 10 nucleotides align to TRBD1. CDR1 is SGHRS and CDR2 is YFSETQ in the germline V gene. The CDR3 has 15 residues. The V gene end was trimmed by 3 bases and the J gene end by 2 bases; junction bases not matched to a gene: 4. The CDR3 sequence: CASSWVDRGNYGYTF. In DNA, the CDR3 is TGCGCCAGCAGCTGGGTGGACAGGGGGAACTATGGCTACACCTTC.

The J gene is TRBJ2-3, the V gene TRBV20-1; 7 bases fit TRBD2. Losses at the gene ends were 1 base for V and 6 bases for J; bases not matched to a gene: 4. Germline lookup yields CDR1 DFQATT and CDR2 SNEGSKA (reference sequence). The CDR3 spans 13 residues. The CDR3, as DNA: TGCAGTGCTAGAGGACTAGCAAGGGATACGCAGTATTTT. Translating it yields CSARGLARDTQYF.

CDR3 in amino acids: CAITGQVNSPLHF. The CDR3 region has the DNA TGTGCCATCACAGGACAGGTTAATTCACCCCTCCACTTT. V usage is TRBV10-3 and J usage is TRBJ1-6; 7 nucleotides align to TRBD1. V dropped 7 bases and J dropped 6; count of bases not matched to a gene: 3. CDR1 and CDR2 from the germline V gene are ENHRY and SYGVKD. CDR3 length: 13 amino acids.

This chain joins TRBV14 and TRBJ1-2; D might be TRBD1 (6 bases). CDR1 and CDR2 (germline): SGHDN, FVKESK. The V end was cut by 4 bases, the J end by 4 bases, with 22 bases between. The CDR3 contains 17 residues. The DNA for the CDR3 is TGTGCCAGCAGCCTAAGAGGATTGGGGGCCCAAGGCTATGGCTACACCTTC. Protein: CASSLRGLGAQGYGYTF. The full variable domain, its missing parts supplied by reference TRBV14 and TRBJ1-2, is EAGVTQFPSHSVIEKGQTVTLRCDPISGHDNLYWYRRVMGKEIKFLLHFVKESKQDESGMPNNRFLAERTGGTYSTLKVQPAELEDSGVYFCASSLRGLGAQGYGYTFGSGTRLTVV.

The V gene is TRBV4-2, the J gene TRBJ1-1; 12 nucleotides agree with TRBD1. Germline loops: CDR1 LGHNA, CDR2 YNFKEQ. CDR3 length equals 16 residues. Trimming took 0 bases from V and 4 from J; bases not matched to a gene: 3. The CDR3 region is CASSQEGQGAFTEAFF. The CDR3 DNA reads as TGTGCCAGCAGCCAAGAGGGACAGGGGGCTTTCACTGAAGCTTTCTTT.

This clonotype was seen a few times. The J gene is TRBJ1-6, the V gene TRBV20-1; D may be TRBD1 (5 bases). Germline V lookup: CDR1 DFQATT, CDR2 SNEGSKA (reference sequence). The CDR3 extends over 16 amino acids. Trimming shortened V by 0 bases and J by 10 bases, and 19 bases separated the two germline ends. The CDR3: CSARDWKTGTASPLHF. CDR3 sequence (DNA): TGCAGTGCTAGAGATTGGAAAACGGGGACGGCCTCACCCCTCCACTTT.

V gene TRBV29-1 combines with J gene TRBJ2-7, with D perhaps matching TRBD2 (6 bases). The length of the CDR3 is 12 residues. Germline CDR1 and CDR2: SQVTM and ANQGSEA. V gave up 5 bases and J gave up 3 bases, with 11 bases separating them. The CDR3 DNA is TGCAGCGTTATAGCGGACCTCTACGAGCAGTACTTC. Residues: CSVIADLYEQYF.

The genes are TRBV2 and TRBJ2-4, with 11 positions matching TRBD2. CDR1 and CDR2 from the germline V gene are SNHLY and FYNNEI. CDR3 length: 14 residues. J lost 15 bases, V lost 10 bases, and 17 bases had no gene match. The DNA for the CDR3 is TGTGCCACCGGAGCGGGACTAGCGGCCCGGTTGATGTACTTC. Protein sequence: CATGAGLAARLMYF. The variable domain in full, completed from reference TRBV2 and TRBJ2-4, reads EPEVTQTPSHQVTQMGQEVILRCVPISNHLYFYWYRQILGQKVEFLVSFYNNEISEKSEIFDDQFSVERPDGSNFTLKIRSTKLEDSAMYFCATGAGLAARLMYFGAGTRLSVL.

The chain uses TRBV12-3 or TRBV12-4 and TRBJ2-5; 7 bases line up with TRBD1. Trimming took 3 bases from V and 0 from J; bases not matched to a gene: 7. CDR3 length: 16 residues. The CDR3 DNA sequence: TGTGCCAGCAGTTTTCCTAGCAGGGGGAACCAAGAGACCCAGTACTTC. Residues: CASSFPSRGNQETQYF.

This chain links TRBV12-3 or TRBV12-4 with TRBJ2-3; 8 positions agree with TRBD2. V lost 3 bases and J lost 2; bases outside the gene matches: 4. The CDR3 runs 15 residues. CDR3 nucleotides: TGTGCCAGCAGTTTCGGGGGGGCCCCCACAGATACGCAGTATTTT. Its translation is CASSFGGAPTDTQYF.

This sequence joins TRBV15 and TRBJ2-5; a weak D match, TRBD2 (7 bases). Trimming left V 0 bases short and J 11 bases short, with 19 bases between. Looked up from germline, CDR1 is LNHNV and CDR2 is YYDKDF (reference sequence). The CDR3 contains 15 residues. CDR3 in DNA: TGTGCCACCAGCAGAGATCAAGGCAGGGGAGGGGAGCAGTACTTC. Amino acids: CATSRDQGRGGEQYF.

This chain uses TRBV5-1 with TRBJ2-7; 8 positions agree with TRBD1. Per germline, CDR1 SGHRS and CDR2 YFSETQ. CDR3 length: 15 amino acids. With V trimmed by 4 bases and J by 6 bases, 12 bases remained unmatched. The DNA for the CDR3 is TGCGCCAGCAGCCCGGGGGACAGGAGCTATGTCGAGCAGTACTTC. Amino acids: CASSPGDRSYVEQYF.

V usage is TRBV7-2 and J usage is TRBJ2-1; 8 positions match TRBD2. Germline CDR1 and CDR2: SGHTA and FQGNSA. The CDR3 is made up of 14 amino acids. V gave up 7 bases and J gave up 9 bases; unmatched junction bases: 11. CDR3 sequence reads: CASMARLARGEQFF. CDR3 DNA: TGTGCCAGCATGGCCCGACTAGCGCGAGGTGAGCAGTTCTTC.

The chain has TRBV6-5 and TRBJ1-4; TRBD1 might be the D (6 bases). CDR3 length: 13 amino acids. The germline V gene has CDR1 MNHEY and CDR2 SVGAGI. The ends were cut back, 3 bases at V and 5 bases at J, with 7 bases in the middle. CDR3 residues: CASSYQGNEKLFF. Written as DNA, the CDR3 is TGTGCCAGCAGTTATCAGGGGAATGAAAAACTGTTTTTT.

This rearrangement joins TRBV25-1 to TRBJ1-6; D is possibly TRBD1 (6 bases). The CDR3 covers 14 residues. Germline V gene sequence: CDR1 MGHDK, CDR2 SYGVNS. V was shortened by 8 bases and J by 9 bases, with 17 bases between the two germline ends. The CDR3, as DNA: TGTGCCAGCCTCCCAGGGGTAGGGAGTTCACCCCTCCACTTT. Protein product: CASLPGVGSSPLHF.